The present entry profiles one TCR beta chain with its context. The data were taken from a study of CD8 T cells in Susac syndrome. Random-hexamer reverse transcription was applied to about 0.5 to 1 ug RNA. TCRdb itself ran the immunoSEQ multiplex PCR reads through MiXCR, one entry per CDR3 protein. The repertoire consists of about 210,000 distinct CDR3 sequences, with approximately 95% occurring once and the leading ten covering 0.095%. V gave up 2 bases and J gave up 6 bases, with 15 bases separating them. CDR1 is SGHNT and CDR2 is YYREEE in the germline V gene (reference sequence). The CDR3 spans 14 residues.

V gene TRBV5-4 combines with J gene TRBJ2-7; D unclear. The source is a human donor with multiple sclerosis. Sequencing used CD4+ T cells from PBMCs. CDR3: CASSFRIPAAEQYF. In DNA, the CDR3 is TGTGCCAGCAGCTTTAGGATCCCCGCGGCCGAGCAGTACTTC.